Each of the 3 T cell receptor beta chains below was sequenced from the same sample in a study of shared clonotypes between healthy human individuals. Libraries were prepared by immunoSEQ multiplex PCR; TCRdb keeps only in-frame clonotypes and omits some of them. The data hold about 520,000 clones, with roughly 80% observed a single time. The sequencing input was PBMCs. The receptors were sampled from a woman aged 35 to 49 in good health. Some clones in this sample may be carry-over from other donors' samples.

The rearrangement links TRBV4-1 to TRBJ1-2, with D tentatively TRBD1 (5 bases). V was clipped by 5 bases and J by 4 bases, with 26 bases between them. Germline values: CDR1 MGHRA, CDR2 YSYEKL. The CDR3 is 18 residues long. The CDR3 sequence: CASSYRDRPPFLAYGYTF. DNA for the CDR3: TGCGCCAGCAGCTACCGAGACAGACCCCCTTTCCTGGCCTATGGCTACACCTTC.

This clone has only one observation. This likely traces to a read error, being one base from a far larger clone. Other DNA sequences in the same sample also yield this CDR3. The CDR3 protein is CASSVAGGSYEQYF. Here the CDR3 DNA reads TGTGCCAGCAGTGTAGCCGGGGGCTCCTACGAGCAGTACTTC. This sequence joins TRBV6-1 and TRBJ2-5; weak D call: TRBD2 (6 bases). The J call may be wrong; the DNA end is better matched by TRBJ2-7. Germline-derived CDR1 and CDR2 are MNHNS and SASEGT. The CDR3 is 14 residues long.

The chain couples TRBV7-2 to TRBJ2-7, with D unresolved. CDR3 length: 15 amino acids. The germline gives CDR1 SGHTA, CDR2 FQGNSA. The ends were cut back, 0 bases at V and 5 bases at J, with 14 bases in the middle. The CDR3 is CASSLAPALWDEQYF. For the CDR3, the DNA is TGTGCCAGCAGCTTAGCGCCAGCACTCTGGGACGAGCAGTACTTC.